This T cell receptor (beta chain) is drawn from a study of T-cell reconstitution after alpha-beta-depleted transplantation in children. Only a few counts were recorded for this clonotype. Preparation of the TCRbeta library used unique molecular identifiers. From the PCR reads, TCRdb called clonotypes with MiXCR, one entry per CDR3 protein. Among hundreds of thousands of distinct CDR3 sequences listed, more than 10% were seen once. This receptor was obtained from a human donor who donated a stem cell graft to a child with acute lymphoblastic leukemia. The sample in question was PBMCs from the stem cell graft donor, obtained from the stem cell graft.

The CDR3 coding sequence is TGTGCCAGCAGTCAACGACAGGGGGGAGCAAACACCATATATTTT. This encodes CASSQRQGGANTIYF. The J gene is TRBJ1-3, the V gene TRBV27; TRBD1 aligns across 9 bases. V shed 5 bases, J shed 6 bases, and the junction held 8 bases outside the gene matches. The CDR3 totals 15 residues. Germline loops: CDR1 MNHEY, CDR2 SMNVEV (reference sequence).